The source of this TCR beta chain is a study of blood T cell repertoires in COVID-19. About the study: Sites in the United States, Italy and Spain provided acute and convalescent COVID-19 samples.

The method was immunoSEQ multiplex PCR; TCRdb's version includes in-frame clones alone and lacks a portion of them. This table has approximately 330,000 clones, roughly 89% appearing once. Participant-reported clinical history was the basis for cohort assignment. Donors in Cohort 3 who had recovered were those with two negative PCRs, healthcare professional clearance, or resolution of their symptoms. Sequencing was performed on PBMCs or T cells enriched from blood (not recorded which). The sequence derives from a woman under 40 who had recovered from COVID-19.

CDR3 coding DNA: TGTGCCTGGAGTGTACCGGGGGGCGGAAACACCATATATTTT. Translation gives CAWSVPGGGNTIYF. The chain is built from TRBV30 and TRBJ1-3, with D perhaps TRBD1 (6 bases). The germline V gene has CDR1 GTSNPN and CDR2 SVGIG (reference sequence). Trimming pared 0 bases from V and 4 bases from J, leaving 10 bases between. This CDR3 spans 14 amino acids.